Below are 10 T cell receptor beta chains sequenced from a single sample in a study of human T cells and chemical hapten exposure. MiXCR, applied by TCRdb to the RACE reads, yields one record per CDR3 protein. The table lists about 110,000 distinct CDR3 sequences, 9% to 15% of them singletons. Noted time point: pre-sensitization, week 0. Documented treatment: therapeutic diphenylcyclopropenone sensitization with weekly scalp DPC. The starting material was whole blood, obtained in connection with sensitization to the hapten diphenylcyclopropenone (DPC). These receptors were obtained from a woman in her 50s with alopecia areata. Some clones in this sample may be carry-over from other donors' samples.

CDR3: CASSLRAFDNSPLHF. CDR3 bases: TGTGCCAGCAGTTTGCGGGCCTTCGATAATTCACCCCTCCACTTT. V usage is TRBV7-6 and J usage is TRBJ1-6; unclear D gene. This CDR3 has 15 residues. The germline V gene has CDR1 SGHVS and CDR2 FNYEAQ. V lost 6 bases, J lost 5 bases, and 14 bases lay in between. Filled out from reference TRBV7-6 and TRBJ1-6, the complete variable domain reads GAGVSQSPRYKVTKRGQDVALRCDPISGHVSLYWYRQALGQGPEFLTYFNYEAQQDKSGLPNDRFSAERPEGSISTLTIQRTEQRDSAMYRCASSLRAFDNSPLHFGNGTRLTVT.

This clonotype occurred a few times. V usage is TRBV6-5 and J usage is TRBJ2-7, with D possibly being TRBD1 (5 bases). The germline V gene has CDR1 MNHEY and CDR2 SVGAGI. V gave up 7 bases and J gave up 2 bases, with 9 bases separating them. This CDR3 spans 12 amino acids. CDR3 nucleotides: TGTGCCAGCATGGACACGACCTACGAGCAGTACTTC. Its protein is CASMDTTYEQYF.

This clonotype came up many times. CDR3 sequence (DNA): TGTGCCAGCACCTTGAGGCAGGGGGCCTCCTACAATGAGCAGTTCTTC. Protein product: CASTLRQGASYNEQFF. The rearrangement joins TRBV11-2 to TRBJ2-1; 8 nucleotides align to TRBD1. CDR3 length: 16 residues. Germline CDR1 SGHAT, CDR2 FQNNGV. The ends lost 7 bases at V and 0 bases at J; junction bases unmatched: 8.

Only a few counts were recorded for this clonotype. V usage is TRBV7-9 and J usage is TRBJ2-3; TRBD2 matches at 11 bases. Germline-derived CDR1 and CDR2 are SEHNR and FQNEAQ (reference sequence). The V and J ends lost 2 bases and 6 bases, in that order; junction bases with no gene match: 10. The length of the CDR3 is 17 residues. The CDR3 here is CASSLSGWTSGSDTQYF. CDR3 bases: TGTGCCAGCAGCTTAAGCGGTTGGACTAGCGGGTCGGATACGCAGTATTTT.

This clonotype was detected only once. At one boundary the junction diverges from the germline segment, which might be a read error. The chain combines TRBV7-6 with TRBJ2-5; D gene unclear. In germline, CDR1 is SGHVS, CDR2 FNYEAQ. The CDR3 has 12 residues. CDR3 amino acids: CVSSRPYETQYF. CDR3 sequence (DNA): TGTGTCAGCAGCAGACCGTACGAGACCCAGTACTTC.

The chain combines TRBV11-2 with TRBJ2-1, with 10 bases matching TRBD2. V lost 7 bases and J lost 6; bases outside the gene matches: 15. The germline CDR1 and CDR2 sequences are SGHAT and FQNNGV. This CDR3 is built from 17 residues. The CDR3: CASNSPSLAGGLNEQFF. The CDR3 nucleotides are TGTGCCAGCAACTCCCCCTCGTTAGCGGGGGGCCTCAATGAGCAGTTCTTC.

In its sample, this clonotype was seen a few times. The chain couples TRBV7-9 to TRBJ1-4, with TRBD1 matching over 8 bases. The J segment lost 3 bases and the V segment lost 5 bases, leaving 5 bases of the junction unmatched. The germline gives CDR1 SEHNR, CDR2 FQNEAQ (reference sequence). The CDR3 has 15 residues. The CDR3 nucleotides are TGTGCCAGCAGCCCCCAGGGGGCAGCTAATGAAAAACTGTTTTTT. As protein: CASSPQGAANEKLFF.

This clonotype was picked up a small number of times. The rearrangement joins TRBV6-2 or TRBV6-3 to TRBJ2-1, with TRBD2 identical over 11 bases. CDR3 length equals 15 residues. V trimming: 6 bases; J trimming: 7 bases; junction bases outside the gene matches: 8. Germline V lookup: CDR1 MNHEY, CDR2 SVGEGT. The CDR3 is CASSPSSGGRNEQFF. Here the CDR3 DNA reads TGTGCCAGCAGCCCTTCTAGCGGGGGGCGGAATGAGCAGTTCTTC.

This clonotype was counted only a few times. The chain couples TRBV7-9 to TRBJ1-1, with D unclear. Between the trimmed V and J ends, which lost 5 bases and 1 base, there was a span of 14 bases. The CDR3 is 15 residues long. The germline CDR1 and CDR2 sequences are SEHNR and FQNEAQ (reference sequence). As DNA, the CDR3 is TGTGCCAGCAGCGCGAAGGGCCCGCCGAACACTGAAGCTTTCTTT. Protein: CASSAKGPPNTEAFF. The full variable domain, its missing parts supplied by reference TRBV7-9 and TRBJ1-1, is DTGVSQNPRHKITKRGQNVTFRCDPISEHNRLYWYRQTLGQGPEFLTYFQNEAQLEKSRLLSDRFSAERPKGSFSTLEIQRTEQGDSAMYLCASSAKGPPNTEAFFGQGTRLTVV.

This clonotype was picked up one time. CDR3 protein: CSVEGLAVHNEQFF. The CDR3 coding sequence is TGCAGCGTTGAGGGACTAGCGGTTCACAATGAGCAGTTCTTC. The rearrangement joins TRBV29-1 to TRBJ2-1; 11 nucleotides match TRBD2. CDR1 is SQVTM, CDR2 ANQGSEA, per germline. The CDR3 is 14 residues long. V shed 3 bases, J shed 5 bases, and the junction held 3 bases outside the gene matches.